A single sample gave rise to the 17 T cell receptor beta chains below, sequenced in a study of shared clonotypes between healthy human individuals. Only in-frame clones appear in the TCRdb table, and some are missing; sequencing was by immunoSEQ multiplex PCR. Among about 2.4 million clones listed, over 85% were seen once. The sample consisted of naive CD4+ T cells from PBMCs. The sample's subset: CD45RA+ positively selected. The source is a man aged 18 to 29 in good health. Some clones in this sample may be carry-over from other donors' samples.

The V gene is TRBV4-1, the J gene TRBJ1-2; weak D call: TRBD1 (5 bases). Trimming cost V 4 bases and J 0 bases, with 12 bases left between them. The CDR3 sequence is 15 residues long. CDR1 MGHRA and CDR2 YSYEKL come from the germline V gene. The DNA for the CDR3 is TGCGCCAGCAGCCGAGACTGGGGCCCTAACTATGGCTACACCTTC. Encoded protein: CASSRDWGPNYGYTF.

The V call is TRBV7-2, the J call TRBJ2-5; 9 positions agree with TRBD1. Looked up from germline, CDR1 is SGHTA and CDR2 is FQGNSA. Trimming removed 6 bases from V and 0 bases from J; junction bases left unmatched: 14. This CDR3 is 18 amino acids long. The CDR3 here is CASSPGTGSSTYQETQYF. As DNA, the CDR3 is TGTGCCAGCAGTCCCGGGACAGGGTCTTCGACTTACCAAGAGACCCAGTACTTC.

The chain joins TRBV5-1 to TRBJ1-1; D ambiguous. Germline V gene lookup returns CDR1 SGHRS and CDR2 YFSETQ. This CDR3 has 14 amino acids. Between the trimmed V and J ends, which lost 4 bases and 1 base, there was a span of 11 bases. The CDR3 region is CASSKTVANTEAFF. The CDR3 region has the DNA TGCGCCAGCAGCAAAACAGTGGCGAACACTGAAGCTTTCTTT.

The chain has TRBV28 and TRBJ2-3, with unresolved D. The CDR3 spans 14 residues. Germline assignment: CDR1 MDHEN and CDR2 SYDVKM. V gave up 5 bases and J gave up 7 bases, with 16 bases separating them. DNA for the CDR3: TGTGCCAGCAGTCACACACTGAGTAGGAATACGCAGTATTTT. Its translation: CASSHTLSRNTQYF.

The chain joins TRBV29-1 to TRBJ2-7; the D call may be TRBD1 or TRBD2 (6 bases each). Trimming took 7 bases from V and 2 from J, leaving 9 bases between them. The CDR3 extends over 11 amino acids. CDR1 and CDR2 from the germline V gene are SQVTM and ANQGSEA. The CDR3 sequence: CSAGATYEQYF. In DNA form, the CDR3 reads TGCAGCGCGGGGGCGACCTACGAGCAGTACTTC.

The gene calls are TRBV30 and TRBJ1-5, with TRBD1 as a possible D gene (6 bases). V lost 0 bases and J lost 4, with 13 bases in between. The CDR3 length is 15 residues. CDR1 is GTSNPN, CDR2 SVGIG, per germline (reference sequence). The CDR3 DNA reads as TGTGCCTGGAGTGTATGGGGCAGGGGAAATCAGCCCCAGCATTTT. Residues: CAWSVWGRGNQPQHF. Looking up the rest from reference TRBV30 and TRBJ1-5 gives the full variable domain: SQTIHQWPATLVQPVGSPLSLECTVEGTSNPNLYWYRQAAGRGLQLLFYSVGIGQISSEVPQNLSASRPQDRQFILSSKKLLLSDSGFYLCAWSVWGRGNQPQHFGDGTRLSIL.

The chain is built from TRBV2 and TRBJ2-3; the match to TRBD1 covers 9 bases. Germline V lookup: CDR1 SNHLY, CDR2 FYNNEI. The CDR3 is made up of 13 amino acids. V shed 4 bases, J shed 5 bases, and the junction held 1 base outside the gene matches. For the CDR3, the DNA is TGTGCCAGCAGTGGACAGGGGGTAGATACGCAGTATTTT. Protein: CASSGQGVDTQYF. The full variable domain, completed using reference TRBV2 and TRBJ2-3, is EPEVTQTPSHQVTQMGQEVILRCVPISNHLYFYWYRQILGQKVEFLVSFYNNEISEKSEIFDDQFSVERPDGSNFTLKIRSTKLEDSAMYFCASSGQGVDTQYFGPGTRLTVL.

The rearrangement links TRBV7-2 to TRBJ1-2; 7 bases line up with TRBD1. J was trimmed by 2 bases and V by 5 bases; bases with no gene match: 11. The germline gives CDR1 SGHTA, CDR2 FQGNSA. This CDR3 region has 16 residues. CDR3 coding DNA: TGTGCCAGCAGCCGCCCCCGGGCAGGGGGGAACTATGGCTACACCTTC. Amino acids: CASSRPRAGGNYGYTF.

A single count supports this clone. This chain joins TRBV19 and TRBJ2-7; 11 bases agree with TRBD1. The germline CDR1 and CDR2 sequences are LNHDA and SQIVND (reference sequence). V was clipped by 6 bases and J by 5 bases; unmatched bases: 9. The CDR3 has 15 amino acids. CDR3 in DNA: TGTGCCAGTAGCCCGCGCGGACAGGGGGCCGACGAGCAGTACTTC. This sequence encodes CASSPRGQGADEQYF.

This sequence joins TRBV4-3 and TRBJ2-5; TRBD2 matches at 11 bases. The trim removed 1 base at V and 4 bases at J, leaving 2 bases unmatched. The germline CDR1 and CDR2 sequences are LGHNA and YSLEER. This CDR3 is built from 15 residues. The CDR3 protein is CASSQGGLAGETQYF. In nucleotides, the CDR3 is TGCGCCAGCAGCCAAGGAGGACTAGCGGGAGAGACCCAGTACTTC.

The chain carries TRBV11-2 and TRBJ1-2; TRBD1 agrees at 7 bases. Looked up from germline, CDR1 is SGHAT and CDR2 is FQNNGV. This CDR3 has 15 residues. Trimming removed 5 bases from V and 4 bases from J; junction bases left unmatched: 10. The CDR3 nucleotides are TGTGCCAGCAGCCCGGCCCCGGACAGGACCTATGGCTACACCTTC. Its protein product is CASSPAPDRTYGYTF.

The J gene is TRBJ2-2, the V gene TRBV29-1; the D gene could be TRBD1 or TRBD2 (5 bases each). Germline V gene data show CDR1 as SQVTM and CDR2 as ANQGSEA. CDR3 length equals 14 residues. The germline V and J ends were trimmed by 6 bases and 0 bases, with 11 bases remaining between them. CDR3 DNA sequence: TGCAGCGTCGGGACGGACGCGAACACCGGGGAGCTGTTTTTT. Its protein product is CSVGTDANTGELFF.

This rearrangement joins TRBV15 to TRBJ1-2; 8 nucleotides agree with TRBD1. Germline V lookup: CDR1 LNHNV, CDR2 YYDKDF (reference sequence). The CDR3 sequence is 14 residues long. Germline trimming cut 5 bases from V and 5 bases from J; bases unmatched to any gene: 7. The DNA for the CDR3 is TGTGCCACCAGCCCAAGACAGGGGTTTTATGGCTACACCTTC. It translates to CATSPRQGFYGYTF.

The chain joins TRBV28 to TRBJ1-2; D is possibly TRBD1 (6 bases). Deletions cut 3 bases from V and 2 bases from J, with 10 bases between. The CDR3 sequence is 14 residues long. Germline lookup yields CDR1 MDHEN and CDR2 SYDVKM. Here the CDR3 DNA reads TGTGCCAGCAGTTTTCCCGACAGGAACTATGGCTACACCTTC. The encoded protein is CASSFPDRNYGYTF.

The V gene is TRBV28, the J gene TRBJ2-7, with a weak D call TRBD2 (5 bases). This CDR3 has 13 residues. Trimming stripped 4 bases from V and 3 bases from J, with 10 bases between. CDR1 is MDHEN and CDR2 is SYDVKM in the germline V gene. CDR3 bases: TGTGCCAGCAGTTGGACGGACTTCTACGAGCAGTACTTC. As protein: CASSWTDFYEQYF. The full variable domain, in which reference TRBV28 and TRBJ2-7 provide the parts outside the CDR3, is DVKVTQSSRYLVKRTGEKVFLECVQDMDHENMFWYRQDPGLGLRLIYFSYDVKMKEKGDIPEGYSVSREKKERFSLILESASTNQTSMYLCASSWTDFYEQYFGPGTRLTVT.

The chain uses TRBV28 and TRBJ1-1, with a tentative D call TRBD1 (6 bases). Per the germline V gene, CDR1 is MDHEN and CDR2 is SYDVKM. The CDR3 consists of 15 residues. V was shortened by 10 bases and J by 1 base, with 19 bases between the two germline ends. The CDR3 spells CATTSGDRWNTEAFF. The CDR3 region has the DNA TGTGCCACCACCTCAGGGGATCGATGGAACACTGAAGCTTTCTTT.

This clone was observed a single time. The chain carries TRBV19 and TRBJ2-3; possibly TRBD2 for D (6 bases). Germline V gene sequence: CDR1 LNHDA, CDR2 SQIVND (reference sequence). The CDR3 has 16 amino acids. Trimming shortened V by 1 base and J by 6 bases, and 17 bases separated the two germline ends. CDR3 residues: CASSIVERPGGDTQYF. DNA for the CDR3: TGTGCCAGTAGTATAGTGGAGCGCCCTGGAGGGGATACGCAGTATTTT.